This T cell receptor (beta chain) comes out of a study of monozygotic twins with inflammatory bowel disease. This CDR3 has 16 amino acids. From germline, CDR1 is MDHEN and CDR2 SYDVKM. TCRdb reprocessed the 5' RACE reads, keeping one entry per CDR3 protein, no DNA. The sample holds over 150,000 distinct CDR3 sequences. Specimen: blood. V usage is TRBV28 and J usage is TRBJ2-3; TCRdb selects TRBD2, and the lack of DNA leaves this call unchecked. The sequence was collected from a human donor with ulcerative colitis or Crohn's disease, or a healthy co-twin of an affected twin (not recorded which). This CDR3 is CASSFGSGGVTDTQYF.